The source of this TCR beta chain is a study of cytomegalovirus exposure and HLA in healthy donors. Study conclusions and caveats: In vitro testing confirmed three CMV-associated chains as specific for CMV antigens.

PCR was performed using 60 Vbeta and 13 Jbeta primers. Generated by immunoSEQ multiplex PCR, the TCRdb table keeps only in-frame clones and is missing some. The profile shows about 94,000 clones, 75% to 85% of them singletons. Looked up from germline, CDR1 is MNHEY and CDR2 is SVGAGI. The trim removed 6 bases at V and 4 bases at J, leaving 6 bases unmatched. The CDR3 is 14 amino acids. A note on this clone: Antigen unknown.

The sample was PBMCs. The rearrangement uses TRBV6-5 and TRBJ1-3; 7 bases are shared with TRBD1. This sequence originates from a woman in her thirties or forties in good health and CMV-seronegative. Here the CDR3 DNA reads TGTGCCAGCAGGGGACAGTGGGGCGGAAACACCATATATTTT. It codes for CASRGQWGGNTIYF.